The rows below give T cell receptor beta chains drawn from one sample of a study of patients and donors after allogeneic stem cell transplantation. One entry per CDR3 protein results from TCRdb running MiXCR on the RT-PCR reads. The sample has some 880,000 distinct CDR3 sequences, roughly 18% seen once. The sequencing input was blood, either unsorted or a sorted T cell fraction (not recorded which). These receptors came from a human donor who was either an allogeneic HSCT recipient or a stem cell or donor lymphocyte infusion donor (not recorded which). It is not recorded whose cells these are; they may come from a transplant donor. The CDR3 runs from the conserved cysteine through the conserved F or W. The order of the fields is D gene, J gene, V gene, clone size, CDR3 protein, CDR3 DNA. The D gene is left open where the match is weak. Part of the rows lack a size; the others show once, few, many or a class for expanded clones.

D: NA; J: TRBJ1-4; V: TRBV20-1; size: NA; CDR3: CSAPTDSFSTNEKLFF; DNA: TGCAGTGCTCCCACGGACAGCTTCTCAACTAATGAAAAACTGTTTTTT
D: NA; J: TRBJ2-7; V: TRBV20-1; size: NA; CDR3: CSAPWVGLSDEQYF; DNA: TGCAGTGCTCCATGGGTAGGGCTGAGCGACGAGCAGTACTTC
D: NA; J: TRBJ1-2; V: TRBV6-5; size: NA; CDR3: CASSYSDTLGGYTF; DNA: TGTGCCAGCAGTTACTCCGACACCCTGGGAGGCTACACCTTC
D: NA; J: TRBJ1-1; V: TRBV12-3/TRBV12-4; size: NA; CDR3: CASSLALGGFTEAFF; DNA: TGTGCCAGCAGTTTAGCGCTGGGAGGGTTCACTGAAGCTTTCTTT
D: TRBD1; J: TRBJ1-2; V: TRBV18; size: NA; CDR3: CASSPGTGLGSGYGYTF; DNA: TGTGCCAGCTCCCCCGGGACAGGCCTAGGAAGTGGCTATGGCTACACCTTC
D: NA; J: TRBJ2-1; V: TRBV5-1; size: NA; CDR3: CASSLDSALTNEQFF; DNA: TGCGCCAGCAGCTTGGATAGCGCACTTACCAATGAGCAGTTCTTC
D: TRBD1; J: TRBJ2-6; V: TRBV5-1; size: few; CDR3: CASSLAGTGSGANVLTF; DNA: TGCGCCAGCAGCTTGGCCGGGACAGGATCTGGGGCCAACGTCCTGACTTTC
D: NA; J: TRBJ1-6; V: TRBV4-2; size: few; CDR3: CASSQGTRRQDDNSPLHF; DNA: TGTGCCAGCAGCCAGGGCACGAGGAGGCAGGACGATAATTCACCCCTCCACTTT
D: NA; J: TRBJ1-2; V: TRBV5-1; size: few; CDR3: CASSPGGTANYGYTF; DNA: TGCGCCAGCAGCCCTGGTGGGACCGCAAACTATGGCTACACCTTC
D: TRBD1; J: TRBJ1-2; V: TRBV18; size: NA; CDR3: CASSPGDRDYGYTF; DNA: TGTGCCAGCTCACCAGGGGACAGGGACTATGGCTACACCTTC
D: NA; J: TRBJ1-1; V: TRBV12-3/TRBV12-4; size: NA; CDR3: CASSLYGPGNTEAFF; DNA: TGTGCCAGCAGTTTATATGGCCCGGGGAACACTGAAGCTTTCTTT
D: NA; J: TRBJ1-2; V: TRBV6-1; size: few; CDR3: CASTRGGSYGYTF; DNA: TGTGCCAGCACTCGTGGGGGGAGCTATGGCTACACCTTC
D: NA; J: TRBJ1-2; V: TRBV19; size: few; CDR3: CASSIKANYGYTF; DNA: TGTGCCAGTAGTATTAAGGCTAACTATGGCTACACCTTC
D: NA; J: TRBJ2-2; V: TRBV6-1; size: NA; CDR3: CASRNSQGLHTGELFF; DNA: TGTGCCAGCAGGAATTCGCAGGGGTTGCACACCGGGGAGCTGTTTTTT
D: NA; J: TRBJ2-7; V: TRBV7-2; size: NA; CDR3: CASSLNRVYEQYF; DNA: TGTGCCAGCAGCTTGAACAGGGTGTATGAGCAGTACTTC
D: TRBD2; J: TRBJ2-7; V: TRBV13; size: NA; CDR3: CASSLPGRDQQYF; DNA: TGTGCCAGCAGCTTACCCGGGAGGGACCAGCAGTACTTC
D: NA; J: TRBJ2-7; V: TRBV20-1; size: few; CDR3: CSARGAQGPEQYF; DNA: TGCAGTGCTAGAGGCGCACAGGGACCCGAGCAGTACTTC
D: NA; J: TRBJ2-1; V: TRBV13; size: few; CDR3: CASSFQGLDEQFF; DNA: TGTGCCAGCAGCTTTCAAGGGTTGGATGAGCAGTTCTTC
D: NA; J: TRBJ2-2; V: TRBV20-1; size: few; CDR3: CSASPVHLVSDTDTGELFF; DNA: TGCAGTGCTAGCCCGGTGCACCTTGTATCAGACACGGACACCGGGGAGCTGTTTTTT
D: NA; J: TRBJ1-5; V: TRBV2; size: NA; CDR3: CASTSTHGQMNQPQHF; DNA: TGTGCCAGCACTAGTACCCACGGACAGATGAATCAGCCCCAGCATTTT
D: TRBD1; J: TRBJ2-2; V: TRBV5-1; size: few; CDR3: CASSMTGQGRTGELFF; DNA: TGCGCCAGCAGCATGACGGGACAGGGACGAACCGGGGAGCTGTTTTTT
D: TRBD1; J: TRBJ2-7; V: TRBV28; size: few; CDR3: CASRSGQGIAYEQYF; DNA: TGTGCCAGCAGATCCGGACAGGGAATTGCCTACGAGCAGTACTTC
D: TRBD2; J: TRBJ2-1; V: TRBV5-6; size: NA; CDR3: CASGAGESFYNEQFF; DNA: TGTGCCAGCGGGGCGGGAGAAAGTTTCTACAATGAGCAGTTCTTC
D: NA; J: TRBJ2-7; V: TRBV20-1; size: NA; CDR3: CSAREGETGRSEQYF; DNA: TGCAGTGCTAGGGAGGGGGAGACAGGGAGGAGCGAGCAGTACTTC
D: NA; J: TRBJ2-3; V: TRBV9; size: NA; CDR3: CAGAAGDHTDTQYF; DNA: TGTGCCGGGGCCGCCGGGGACCACACAGATACGCAGTATTTT
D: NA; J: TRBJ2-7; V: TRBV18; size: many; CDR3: CASSPQSYEQYF; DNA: TGTGCCAGCAGCCCTCAGAGTTACGAGCAGTACTTC
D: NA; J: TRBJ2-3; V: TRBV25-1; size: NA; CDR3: CASSESTTQYF; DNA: TGTGCCAGCAGTGAATCGACTACGCAGTATTTT
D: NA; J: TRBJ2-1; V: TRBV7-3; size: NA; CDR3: CASRSSTSEQFF; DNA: TGTGCCAGCAGATCTTCGACTAGTGAGCAGTTCTTC
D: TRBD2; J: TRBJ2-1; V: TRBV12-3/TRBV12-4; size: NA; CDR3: CASSLETSGNEQFF; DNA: TGTGCCAGCAGTTTAGAGACTAGCGGAAATGAGCAGTTCTTC
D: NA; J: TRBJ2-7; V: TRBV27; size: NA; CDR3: CASSLSGGPPYEQYF; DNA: TGTGCCAGCAGTTTATCCGGGGGGCCCCCCTACGAGCAGTACTTC
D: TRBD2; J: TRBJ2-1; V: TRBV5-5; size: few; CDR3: CASTTLAGGLYNEQFF; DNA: TGTGCCAGCACCACTCTAGCGGGGGGCCTCTACAATGAGCAGTTCTTC
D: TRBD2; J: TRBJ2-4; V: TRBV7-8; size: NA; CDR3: CASSSGLEGNIQYF; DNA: TGTGCCAGCAGCTCTGGACTAGAGGGAAACATTCAGTACTTC
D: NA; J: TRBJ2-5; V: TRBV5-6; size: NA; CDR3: CASSLTPHGETQYF; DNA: TGTGCCAGCAGCTTAACTCCCCACGGGGAGACCCAGTACTTC
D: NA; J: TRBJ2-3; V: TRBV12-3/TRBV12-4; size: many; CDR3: CASTIADTQYF; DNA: TGTGCCAGTACAATCGCAGATACGCAGTATTTT
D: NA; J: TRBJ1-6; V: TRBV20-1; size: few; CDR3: CSARVQTDVRSPLHF; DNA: TGCAGTGCTAGAGTCCAGACGGACGTTAGGTCACCCCTCCACTTT
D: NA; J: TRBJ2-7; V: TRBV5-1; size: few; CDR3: CASSLGPPSTYEQYF; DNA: TGCGCCAGCAGCTTGGGCCCACCGTCTACCTACGAGCAGTACTTC
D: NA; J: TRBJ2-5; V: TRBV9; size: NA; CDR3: CASSARPGGQETQYF; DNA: TGTGCCAGCAGCGCCCGACCCGGGGGCCAAGAGACCCAGTACTTC
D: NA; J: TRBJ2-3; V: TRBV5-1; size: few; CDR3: CASSNSRAPSTDTQYF; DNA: TGCGCCAGCAGCAATTCTAGAGCCCCTAGCACAGATACGCAGTATTTT
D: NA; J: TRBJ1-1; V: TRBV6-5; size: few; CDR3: CASSLGGGPTEAFF; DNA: TGTGCCAGCAGTTTGGGGGGGGGTCCCACTGAAGCTTTCTTT
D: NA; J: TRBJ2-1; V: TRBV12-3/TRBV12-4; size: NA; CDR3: CASSLGAFVNEQFF; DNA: TGTGCCAGCAGTTTAGGCGCATTCGTCAATGAGCAGTTCTTC
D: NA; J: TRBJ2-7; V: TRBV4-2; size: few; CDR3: CASSQVRGKYEQYF; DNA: TGTGCCAGCAGCCAAGTGAGGGGGAAGTACGAGCAGTACTTC
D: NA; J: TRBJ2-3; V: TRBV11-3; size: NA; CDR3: CASSPDLTGEQYF; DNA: TGTGCCAGCAGCCCTGACCTCACGGGGGAGCAGTATTTT
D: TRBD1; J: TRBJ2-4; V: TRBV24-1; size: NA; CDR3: CATSDLRQGANIQYF; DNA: TGTGCCACCAGTGATTTGCGACAGGGGGCAAACATTCAGTACTTC
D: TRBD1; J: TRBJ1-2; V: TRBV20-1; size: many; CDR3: CSATGQGVYYGYTF; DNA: TGCAGTGCTACTGGACAGGGGGTCTACTATGGCTACACCTTC
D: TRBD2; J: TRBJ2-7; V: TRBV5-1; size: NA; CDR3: CASSLGGLVNYEQYF; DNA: TGCGCCAGCAGCTTGGGGGGACTAGTAAACTACGAGCAGTACTTC
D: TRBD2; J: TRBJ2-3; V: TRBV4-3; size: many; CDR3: CASSQDRGRLAGGPSYF; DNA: TGCGCCAGCAGCCAAGATAGGGGTCGACTAGCGGGGGGGCCTTCTTATTTT
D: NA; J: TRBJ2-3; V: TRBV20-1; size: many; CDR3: CSARGSTDTQYF; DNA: TGCAGTGCTAGAGGGAGCACAGATACGCAGTATTTT
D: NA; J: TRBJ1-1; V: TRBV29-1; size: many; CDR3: CSVVGAAEAFF; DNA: TGCAGCGTTGTAGGGGCGGCTGAAGCTTTCTTT
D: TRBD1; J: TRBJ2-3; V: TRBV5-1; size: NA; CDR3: CASSLDYWDRKGDTQYF; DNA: TGCGCCAGCAGCTTGGATTACTGGGACAGGAAGGGAGATACGCAGTATTTT
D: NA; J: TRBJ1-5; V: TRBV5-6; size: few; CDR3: CASSLGRADQPQHF; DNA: TGTGCCAGCAGCTTGGGCAGGGCAGATCAGCCCCAGCATTTT
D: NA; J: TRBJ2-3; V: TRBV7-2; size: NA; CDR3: CASSFTRATDTQYF; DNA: TGTGCCAGCAGCTTCACGAGGGCGACAGATACGCAGTATTTT
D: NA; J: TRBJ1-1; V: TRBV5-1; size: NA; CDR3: CASSLAGFGTEAFF; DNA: TGCGCCAGCAGCTTGGCTGGGTTTGGCACTGAAGCTTTCTTT
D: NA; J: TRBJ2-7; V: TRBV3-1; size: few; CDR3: CASSPGATNYEQYF; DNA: TGTGCCAGCAGCCCAGGGGCGACTAACTACGAGCAGTACTTC
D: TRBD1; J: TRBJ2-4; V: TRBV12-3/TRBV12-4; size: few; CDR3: CASSWTGKNIQYF; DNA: TGTGCCAGCAGTTGGACAGGGAAAAACATTCAGTACTTC
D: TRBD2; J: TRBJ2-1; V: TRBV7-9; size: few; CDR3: CASSSLAGADNEQFF; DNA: TGTGCCAGCAGCTCCCTAGCGGGAGCCGACAATGAGCAGTTCTTC
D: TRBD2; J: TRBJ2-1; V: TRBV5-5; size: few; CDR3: CASSWGGLAYYNEQFF; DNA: TGTGCCAGCAGCTGGGGAGGACTAGCGTATTACAATGAGCAGTTCTTC